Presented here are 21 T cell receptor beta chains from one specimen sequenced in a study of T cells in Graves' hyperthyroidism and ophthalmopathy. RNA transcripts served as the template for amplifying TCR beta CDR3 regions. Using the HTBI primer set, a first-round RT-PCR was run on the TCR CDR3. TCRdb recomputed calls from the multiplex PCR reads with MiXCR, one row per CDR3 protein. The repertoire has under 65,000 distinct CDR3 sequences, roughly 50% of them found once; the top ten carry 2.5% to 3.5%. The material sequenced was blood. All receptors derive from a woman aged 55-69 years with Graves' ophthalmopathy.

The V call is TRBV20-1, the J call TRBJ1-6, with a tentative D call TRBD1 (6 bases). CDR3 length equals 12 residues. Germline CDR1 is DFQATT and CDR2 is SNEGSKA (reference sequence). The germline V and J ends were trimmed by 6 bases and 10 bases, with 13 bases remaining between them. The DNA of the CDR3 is TGCAGTGCCGGAGTGGGGGGCTCACCCCTCCACTTT. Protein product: CSAGVGGSPLHF.

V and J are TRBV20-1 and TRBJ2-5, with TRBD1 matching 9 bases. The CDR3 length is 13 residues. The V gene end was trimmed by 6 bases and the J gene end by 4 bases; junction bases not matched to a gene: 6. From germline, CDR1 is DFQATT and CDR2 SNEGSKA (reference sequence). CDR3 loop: CSAPQGALETQYF. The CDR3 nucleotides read TGCAGTGCCCCACAGGGGGCTTTAGAGACCCAGTACTTC.

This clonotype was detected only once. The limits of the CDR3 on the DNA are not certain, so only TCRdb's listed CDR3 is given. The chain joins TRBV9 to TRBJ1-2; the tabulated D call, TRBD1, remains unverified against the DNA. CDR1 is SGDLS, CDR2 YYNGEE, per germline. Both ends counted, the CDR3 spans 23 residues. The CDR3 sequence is CASSVGGQGGSPLHFGNGYGYTF.

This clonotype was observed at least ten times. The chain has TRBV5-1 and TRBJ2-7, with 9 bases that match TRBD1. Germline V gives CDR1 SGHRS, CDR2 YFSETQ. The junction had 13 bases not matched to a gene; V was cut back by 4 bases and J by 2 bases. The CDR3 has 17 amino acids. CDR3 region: CASSTKTGTGSTYEQYF. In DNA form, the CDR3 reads TGCGCCAGCAGCACAAAAACCGGGACAGGGTCTACCTACGAGCAGTACTTC.

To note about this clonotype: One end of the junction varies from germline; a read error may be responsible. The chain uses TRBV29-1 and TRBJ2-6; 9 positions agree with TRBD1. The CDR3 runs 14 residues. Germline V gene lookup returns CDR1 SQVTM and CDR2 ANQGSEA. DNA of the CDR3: TGCAGCGTTGCTGCTCGGGGACAGGGAAGGACTGAAGCTTTC. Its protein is CSVAARGQGRTEAF.

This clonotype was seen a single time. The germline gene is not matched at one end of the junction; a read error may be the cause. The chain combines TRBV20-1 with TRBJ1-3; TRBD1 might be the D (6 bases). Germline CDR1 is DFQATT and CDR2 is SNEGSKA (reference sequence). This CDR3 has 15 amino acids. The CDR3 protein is CSAKSSGGPGKTIYF. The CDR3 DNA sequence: TGCAGTGCTAAAAGTAGCGGGGGCCCGGGAAAGACCATATATTTT.

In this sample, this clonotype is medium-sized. The CDR3, as DNA: TGTGCCAGCAGTCTGGGCCAGGCGGTTGGTGGAGGCTACACCTTC. Encoded protein: CASSLGQAVGGGYTF. V is TRBV2 and J is TRBJ1-2; D remains ambiguous. V was trimmed by 5 bases and J by 8 bases, leaving 21 bases between them. The CDR3 has 15 residues. Germline CDR1 and CDR2: SNHLY and FYNNEI. Drawing the rest from reference TRBV2 and TRBJ1-2, the complete variable domain is EPEVTQTPSHQVTQMGQEVILRCVPISNHLYFYWYRQILGQKVEFLVSFYNNEISEKSEIFDDQFSVERPDGSNFTLKIRSTKLEDSAMYFCASSLGQAVGGGYTFGSGTRLTVV.

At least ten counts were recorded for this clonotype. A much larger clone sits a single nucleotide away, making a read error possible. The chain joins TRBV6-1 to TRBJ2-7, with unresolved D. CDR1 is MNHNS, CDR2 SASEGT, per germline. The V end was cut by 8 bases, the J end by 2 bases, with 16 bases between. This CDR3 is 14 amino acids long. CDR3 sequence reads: CASCRSGGAYEQYF. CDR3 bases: TGTGCCAGCTGCCGAAGTGGCGGCGCCTACGAGCAGTACTTC.

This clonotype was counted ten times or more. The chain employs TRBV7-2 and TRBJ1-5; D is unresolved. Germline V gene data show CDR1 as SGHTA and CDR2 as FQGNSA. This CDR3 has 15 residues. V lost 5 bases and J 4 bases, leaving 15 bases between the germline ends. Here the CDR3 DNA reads TGTGCCAGCAGCCTCTGGGGAGACCTAAATCAGCCCCAGCATTTT. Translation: CASSLWGDLNQPQHF.

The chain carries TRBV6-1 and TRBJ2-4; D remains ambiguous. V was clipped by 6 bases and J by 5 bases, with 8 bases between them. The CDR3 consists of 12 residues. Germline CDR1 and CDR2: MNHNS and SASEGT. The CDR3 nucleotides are TGTGCCAGCAGGGTTGACGAAAACATTCAGTACTTC. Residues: CASRVDENIQYF.

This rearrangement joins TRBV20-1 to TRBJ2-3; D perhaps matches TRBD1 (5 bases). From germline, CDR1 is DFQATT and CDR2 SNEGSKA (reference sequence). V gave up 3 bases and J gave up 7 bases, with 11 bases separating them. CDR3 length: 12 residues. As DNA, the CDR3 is TGCAGTGCTAGGCCGACAGAAAATACGCAGTATTTT. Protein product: CSARPTENTQYF.

CDR3: CAARDSSYEQYF. The DNA of the CDR3 is TGTGCCGCAAGGGACAGCTCCTACGAGCAGTACTTC. This chain connects TRBV14 to TRBJ2-7; 7 bases align to TRBD1. This CDR3 is built from 12 residues. Germline V gene lookup returns CDR1 SGHDN and CDR2 FVKESK. Trimming took 11 bases from V and 0 from J; bases not matched to a gene: 4.

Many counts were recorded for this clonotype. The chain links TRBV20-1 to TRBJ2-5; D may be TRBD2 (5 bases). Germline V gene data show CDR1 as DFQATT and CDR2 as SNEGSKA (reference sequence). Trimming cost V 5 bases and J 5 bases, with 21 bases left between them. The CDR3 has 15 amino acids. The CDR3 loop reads CSASPPGSPAETQYF. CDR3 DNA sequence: TGCAGTGCTTCCCCCCCGGGGAGCCCGGCGGAGACCCAGTACTTC.

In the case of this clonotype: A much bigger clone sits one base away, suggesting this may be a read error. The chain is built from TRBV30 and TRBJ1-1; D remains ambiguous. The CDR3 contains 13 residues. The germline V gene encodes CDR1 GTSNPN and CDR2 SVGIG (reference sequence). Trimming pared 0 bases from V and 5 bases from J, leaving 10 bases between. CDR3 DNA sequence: TGTGCCTGGAGTGTAGGGCAAGGTACTGAAGCTTTCTTT. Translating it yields CAWSVGQGTEAFF.

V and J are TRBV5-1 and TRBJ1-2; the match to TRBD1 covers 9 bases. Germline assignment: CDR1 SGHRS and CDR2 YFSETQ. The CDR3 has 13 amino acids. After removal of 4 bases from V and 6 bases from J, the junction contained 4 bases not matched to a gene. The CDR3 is CASSPDRGHGYTF. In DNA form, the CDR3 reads TGCGCCAGCAGCCCGGACAGGGGCCATGGCTACACCTTC.

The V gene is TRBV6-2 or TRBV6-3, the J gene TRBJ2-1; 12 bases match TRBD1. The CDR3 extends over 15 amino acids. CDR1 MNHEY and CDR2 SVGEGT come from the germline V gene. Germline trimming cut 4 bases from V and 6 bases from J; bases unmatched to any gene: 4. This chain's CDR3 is CASSSGTGGLNEQFF. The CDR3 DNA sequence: TGTGCCAGCAGTTCCGGGACAGGGGGCCTCAATGAGCAGTTCTTC.

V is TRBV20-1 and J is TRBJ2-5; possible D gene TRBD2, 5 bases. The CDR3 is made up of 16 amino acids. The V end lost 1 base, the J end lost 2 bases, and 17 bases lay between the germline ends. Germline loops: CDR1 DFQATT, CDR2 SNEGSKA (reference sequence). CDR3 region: CSARGGGGAEQETQYF. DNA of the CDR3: TGCAGTGCTAGAGGCGGTGGTGGAGCGGAGCAAGAGACCCAGTACTTC.

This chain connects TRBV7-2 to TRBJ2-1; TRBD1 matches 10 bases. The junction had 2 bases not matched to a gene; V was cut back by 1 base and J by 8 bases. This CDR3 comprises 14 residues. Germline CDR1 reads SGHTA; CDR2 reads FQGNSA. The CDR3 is CASSLGTGGDEQFF. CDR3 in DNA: TGTGCCAGCAGCTTAGGGACAGGGGGGGATGAGCAGTTCTTC.

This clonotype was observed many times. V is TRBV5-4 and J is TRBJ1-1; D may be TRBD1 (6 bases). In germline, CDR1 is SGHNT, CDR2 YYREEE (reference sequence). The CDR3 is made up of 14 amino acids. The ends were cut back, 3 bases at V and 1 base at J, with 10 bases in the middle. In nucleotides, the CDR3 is TGTGCCAGCAGCTCACAGGGCACGAACACTGAAGCTTTCTTT. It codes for CASSSQGTNTEAFF.

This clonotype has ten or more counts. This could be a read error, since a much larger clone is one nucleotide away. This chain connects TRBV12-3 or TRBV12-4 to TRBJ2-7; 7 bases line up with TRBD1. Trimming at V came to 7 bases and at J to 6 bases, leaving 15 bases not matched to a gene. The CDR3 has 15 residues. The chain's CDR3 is CASTERDSVVGEQYF. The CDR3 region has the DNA TGTGCCAGCACCGAACGGGACAGCGTAGTGGGCGAGCAGTACTTC.

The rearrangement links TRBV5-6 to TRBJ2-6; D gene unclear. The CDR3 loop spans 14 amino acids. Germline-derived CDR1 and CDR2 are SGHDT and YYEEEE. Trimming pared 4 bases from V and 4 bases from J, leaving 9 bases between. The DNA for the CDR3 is TGTGCCAGCAGCACCGGCGTCGGGGCCAACGTCCTGACTTTC. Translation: CASSTGVGANVLTF.